This TCR beta chain was obtained from a study of shared clonotypes between healthy human individuals (dated by TCRdb to the early 2020s). Study-level background: The cohort included a few men and a couple of women between 18 and 49 years of age. For each donor, CD4 naive and CD4 memory were each run on three plates, CD8 naive on two plates, and CD8 memory on one plate. The study deeply sequenced blood TCR repertoires of 5 or 6 healthy adults to estimate repertoire size and the extent of clonotype sharing between individuals. Different laboratories and diverse techniques were used to prepare libraries and sequence TCR repertoires, to increase sequencing depth and limit assay-specific biases. Between about 0.94 and 10 billion PBMCs per donor were obtained by leukapheresis. Points the paper makes about the study in general: The genetic and exposure-history diversity represented was limited by the small number of donors. Even with the large sequencing depth, rarefaction of the sorted-subset datasets indicated that sequencing was incomplete. Larger estimated clonotype richness was generally found for naive subsets than for memory subsets. Pairwise subsampling indicated that sequencing depth was expected to affect the degree of clonotype sharing among donors. Sampling was limited to blood, and TCR repertoires in tissue likely differ from TCR repertoires in blood. Clonotypes shared by all four sorted-subset donors showed higher generation probabilities than non-shared clonotypes. When a few donors were compared, the shared fraction of clonotypes was roughly 4.8% for naive CD4, over 3% for naive CD8, 2.3% for memory CD4, and roughly 0.4% for memory CD8.

Healthy HIV-negative adults with no recently reported acute infections or vaccinations were included as donors. Every donor was a Caucasian adult residing in Nashville, Tennessee, USA. Magnetic negative selection was used to enrich CD4+ T cells, after which naive cells were positively selected on CD45RA and the negative fraction became the memory subset. After blood collection by leukapheresis, PBMCs were isolated using Ficoll-Histopaque density gradient centrifugation and then cryopreserved in the vapor phase of liquid nitrogen. Analytical flow cytometry was used to check the purity and quantity of each magnetically sorted T cell population. Each sorted fraction had its genomic DNA isolated and then quantified by UV absorbance on a Nanodrop 2000c. Comments on this clone: Its antigen is still unknown. Base qualities are not provided; no much larger clone lies one nucleotide away.

Using the deep immunoSEQ assay, multiplex PCR amplified TCR CDR3 regions from genomic DNA. Genomic DNA extracted from each cell subset was distributed evenly over all wells of several immunoSEQ 96-well plates, and each plate served as one replicate. For sorted subsets, 150 to 250 ng of genomic DNA, equivalent to some 30,000 T cell genomes, went into each replicate PCR. The purified libraries were quantified using a Qubit 3.0 fluorometer, sized with a Bioanalyzer 2100, and then quantified again using the KAPA Library Quantification kit. Each immunoSEQ 96-well plate was sequenced on its own single-read 150-cycle Illumina NextSeq 550 flow cell. In the source study's methods: Because only junctional sequences without quality scores were contained in the immunoSEQ output, filtering matching that applied to full-length reads could not be performed. Sequences were annotated with PyIR, a Python wrapper for IgBLAST v1.9, and V/J genes and CDR3 were assigned using IMGT germline references. Reads were removed for weak V/J assignments (E-value above 1e-6), missing CDR3, stop codons, out-of-frame junctions, or ambiguous translated residues. V3J clonotypes were defined by identical inferred V gene, J gene, and CDR3 amino acid sequence. To compute the percentage overlap between repertoires, the number of shared unique clonotypes was divided by the size of the smaller repertoire. Three approaches were used to assess repertoire richness: RTK rarefaction, the Chao1 estimator, and Recon v2.1 estimates of unobserved clonotypes. Generation probabilities were computed with OLGA for all TCRbeta clonotypes obtained by the gDNA method from several donors. TCRdb mirrors the immuneACCESS table, restricted to in-frame sequences. Some clones are absent from its copies; in checked studies, under half trace to an unresolved V gene, and the reason for the others is unknown. D and trimming come from the DNA, and the V and J calls and clone size come from that table. For this sample there are about 2.3 million clones; about 92% appear just once. The leading ten clones occupy 0.39% of the sample.

Material: naive CD4+ T cells from PBMCs. The cell subset or site label, as the study defines it: CD45RA+ positively selected. This sequence was found in a man aged 18 to 30 in good health. Some clones in this sample may be carry-over from other donors' samples.

The CDR3 region: CASSWPAVGLAGGIEQFF. The DNA sequence is TGTGCCAGCAGCTGGCCGGCGGTAGGGCTAGCGGGAGGGATAGAGCAGTTCTTC. The sequence is built from TRBV7-2 and TRBJ2-1, and TRBD2 aligns with 12 junction nucleotides. The CDR3 goes from the cysteine to the phenylalanine over 18 residues. CDR3 DNA only is kept here, 54 bases in frame from base 1. Reading the germline V gene gives CDR1 SGHTA and CDR2 FQGNSA. The germline V end is reduced by 4 bases and the J end by 10 bases; junction bases left unmatched: 17.